This passage covers 7 T cell receptor beta chains from one sample sequenced in a study of cytomegalovirus exposure and HLA in healthy donors. Primers: 60 Vbeta forward and 13 Jbeta reverse. Sequenced by immunoSEQ multiplex PCR; TCRdb stores in-frame clones only, minus some. The table lists 150,000 to 200,000 clones, more than 70% of them singletons. The sample was PBMCs. Receptor source: a boy younger than 18 in good health and CMV-seronegative.

The CDR3 region is CASTPGGRTGMNTEAFF. The CDR3 nucleotides read TGTGCCAGCACCCCCGGGGGGCGGACAGGGATGAACACTGAAGCTTTCTTT. The chain employs TRBV11-2 and TRBJ1-1, with 8 nucleotides matching TRBD1. The junction had 13 bases not matched to a gene; V was cut back by 7 bases and J by 0 bases. Looked up from germline, CDR1 is SGHAT and CDR2 is FQNNGV. This CDR3 region has 17 residues.

This clone was seen a handful of times. V gene TRBV2 combines with J gene TRBJ1-4; D may be TRBD1 (5 bases). Trimming shortened V by 6 bases and J by 6 bases, and 14 bases separated the two germline ends. The CDR3 is 14 residues long. Germline loops: CDR1 SNHLY, CDR2 FYNNEI. The CDR3 DNA sequence: TGTGCCAGCAGCCACCAGGGAAGCGATGAAAAACTGTTTTTT. It translates to CASSHQGSDEKLFF.

The chain links TRBV5-6 to TRBJ2-2; D is perhaps TRBD1 (6 bases). V was cut by 5 bases and J by 5 bases, with 13 bases left in between. CDR3 length: 14 residues. Germline CDR1 SGHDT, CDR2 YYEEEE. This CDR3 is CASRSQGRTGELFF. The CDR3 bases are TGTGCCAGCAGGTCTCAGGGGCGGACCGGGGAGCTGTTTTTT.

The CDR3 nucleotides read TGCGCCAGCAGCCAAGGTGACAGGGATCAAGAGACCCAGTACTTC. Translation gives CASSQGDRDQETQYF. The chain is built from TRBV4-1 and TRBJ2-5; TRBD1 agrees at 7 bases. The trim removed 1 base at V and 2 bases at J, leaving 4 bases unmatched. CDR3 size: 15 residues. Germline V gives CDR1 MGHRA, CDR2 YSYEKL.

V is TRBV7-6 and J is TRBJ2-7; maybe TRBD1 (6 bases). With 5 bases removed from V and 8 bases from J, the gap between germline ends came to 34 bases. There are 19 residues in the CDR3. CDR1 and CDR2 from the germline V gene are SGHVS and FNYEAQ. The CDR3 DNA reads TGTGCCAGCAGCAAAAACCCCTCCTTACAGGGAAACAAGGGGGTCAAGCAGTACTTC. Protein product: CASSKNPSLQGNKGVKQYF.

The chain couples TRBV29-1 to TRBJ1-2; D is unclear. This CDR3 is built from 12 residues. V lost 6 bases and J 3 bases, leaving 11 bases between the germline ends. Per germline, CDR1 SQVTM and CDR2 ANQGSEA. CDR3 loop: CSVTQNHYGYTF. The CDR3 DNA is TGCAGCGTAACACAGAATCACTATGGCTACACCTTC. Full variable domain (missing parts from reference TRBV29-1 and TRBJ1-2): SAVISQKPSRDICQRGTSLTIQCQVDSQVTMMFWYRQQPGQSLTLIATANQGSEATYESGFVIDKFPISRPNLTFSTLTVSNMSPEDSSIYLCSVTQNHYGYTFGSGTRLTVV.

The V gene is TRBV30, the J gene TRBJ1-1; D is unclear. Trimming cost V 8 bases and J 4 bases, with 11 bases left between them. There are 11 residues in the CDR3. Germline V gene sequence: CDR1 GTSNPN, CDR2 SVGIG (reference sequence). The CDR3 DNA reads TGTGCCAGAGGATTTGGCACTGAAGCTTTCTTT. Its protein is CARGFGTEAFF.